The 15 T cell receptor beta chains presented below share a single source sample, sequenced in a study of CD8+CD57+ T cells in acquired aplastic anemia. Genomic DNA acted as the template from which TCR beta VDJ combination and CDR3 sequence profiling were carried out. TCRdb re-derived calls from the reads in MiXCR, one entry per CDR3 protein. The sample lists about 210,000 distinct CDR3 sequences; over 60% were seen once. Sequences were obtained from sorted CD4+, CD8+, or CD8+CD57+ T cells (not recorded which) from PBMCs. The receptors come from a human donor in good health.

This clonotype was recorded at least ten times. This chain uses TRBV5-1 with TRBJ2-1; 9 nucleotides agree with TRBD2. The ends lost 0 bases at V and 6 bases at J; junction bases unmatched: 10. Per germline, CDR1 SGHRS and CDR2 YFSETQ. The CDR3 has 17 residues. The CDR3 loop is CASSLAGGAGGPNEQFF. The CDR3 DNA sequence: TGCGCCAGCAGCTTGGCCGGAGGAGCGGGAGGACCCAATGAGCAGTTCTTC.

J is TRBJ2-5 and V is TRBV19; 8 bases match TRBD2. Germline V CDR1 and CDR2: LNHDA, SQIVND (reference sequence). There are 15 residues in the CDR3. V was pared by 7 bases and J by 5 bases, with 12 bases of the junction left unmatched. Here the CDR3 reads CASTDPRGGLETQYF. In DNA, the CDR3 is TGTGCCAGTACCGATCCTCGGGGGGGGCTGGAGACCCAGTACTTC.

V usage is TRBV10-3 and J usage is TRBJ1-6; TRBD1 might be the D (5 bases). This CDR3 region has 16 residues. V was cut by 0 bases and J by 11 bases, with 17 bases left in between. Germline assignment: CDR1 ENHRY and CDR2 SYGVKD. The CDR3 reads CAISESVSMGPTPLHF. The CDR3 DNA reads TGTGCCATCAGTGAGTCCGTCTCCATGGGGCCTACACCCCTCCACTTT.

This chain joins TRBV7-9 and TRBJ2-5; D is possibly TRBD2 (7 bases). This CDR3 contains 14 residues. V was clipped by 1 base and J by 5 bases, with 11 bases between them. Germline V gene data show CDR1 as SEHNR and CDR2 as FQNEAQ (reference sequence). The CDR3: CASSLDREGETQYF. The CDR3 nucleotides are TGTGCCAGCAGCTTAGACAGGGAGGGGGAGACCCAGTACTTC.

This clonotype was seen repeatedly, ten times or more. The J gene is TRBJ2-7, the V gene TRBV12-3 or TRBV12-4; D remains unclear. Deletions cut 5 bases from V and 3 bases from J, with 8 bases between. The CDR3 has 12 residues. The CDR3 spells CASSPNLYEQYF. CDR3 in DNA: TGTGCCAGCAGTCCCAATCTCTACGAGCAGTACTTC.

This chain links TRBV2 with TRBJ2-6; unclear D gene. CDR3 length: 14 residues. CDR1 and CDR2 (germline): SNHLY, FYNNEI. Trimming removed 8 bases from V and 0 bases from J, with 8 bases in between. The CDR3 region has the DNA TGTGCCAGCCGACTCCGCTCTGGGGCCAACGTCCTGACTTTC. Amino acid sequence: CASRLRSGANVLTF.

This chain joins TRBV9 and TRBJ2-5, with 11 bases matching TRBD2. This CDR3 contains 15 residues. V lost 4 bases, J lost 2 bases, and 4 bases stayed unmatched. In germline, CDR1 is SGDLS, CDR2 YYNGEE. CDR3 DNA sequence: TGTGCCAGCAGCATCCGACTAGCGGGGCAAGAGACCCAGTACTTC. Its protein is CASSIRLAGQETQYF.

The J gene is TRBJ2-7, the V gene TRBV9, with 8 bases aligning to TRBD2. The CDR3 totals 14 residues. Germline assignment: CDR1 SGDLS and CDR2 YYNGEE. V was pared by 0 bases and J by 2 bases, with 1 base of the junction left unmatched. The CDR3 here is CASSVDGRAYEQYF. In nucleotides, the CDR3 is TGTGCCAGCAGCGTAGACGGGAGGGCCTACGAGCAGTACTTC.

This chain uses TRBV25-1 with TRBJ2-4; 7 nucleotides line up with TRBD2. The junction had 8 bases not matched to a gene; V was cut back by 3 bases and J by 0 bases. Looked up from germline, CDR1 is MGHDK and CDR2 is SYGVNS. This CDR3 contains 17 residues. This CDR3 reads CASSEGGASLAKNIQYF. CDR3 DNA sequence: TGTGCCAGCAGTGAGGGAGGGGCCTCCTTAGCCAAAAACATTCAGTACTTC.

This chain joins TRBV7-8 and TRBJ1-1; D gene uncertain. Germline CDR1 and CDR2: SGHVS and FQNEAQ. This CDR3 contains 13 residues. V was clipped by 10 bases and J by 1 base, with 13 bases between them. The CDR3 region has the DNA TGTGCCAACCGGAGGGTTGGGAACACTGAAGCTTTCTTT. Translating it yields CANRRVGNTEAFF. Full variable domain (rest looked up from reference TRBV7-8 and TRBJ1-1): GAGVSQSPRYKVAKRGQDVALRCDPISGHVSLFWYQQALGQGPEFLTYFQNEAQLDKSGLPSDRFFAERPEGSVSTLKIQRTQQEDSAVYLCANRRVGNTEAFFGQGTRLTVV.

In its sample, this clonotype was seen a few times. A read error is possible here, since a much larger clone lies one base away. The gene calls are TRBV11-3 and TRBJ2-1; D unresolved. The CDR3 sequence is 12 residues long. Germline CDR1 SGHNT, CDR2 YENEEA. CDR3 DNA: TGTGCCAGCAGCTTAGACTACAATGAGCAGTCCTTC. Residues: CASSLDYNEQSF.

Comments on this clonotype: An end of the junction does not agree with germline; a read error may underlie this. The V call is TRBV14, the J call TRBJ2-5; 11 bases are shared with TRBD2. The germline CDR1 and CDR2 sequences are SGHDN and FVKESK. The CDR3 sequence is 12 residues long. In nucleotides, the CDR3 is TGTGCCAGCAGCTCACCCGGGGGACTAGCGGCCTTC. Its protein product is CASSSPGGLAAF. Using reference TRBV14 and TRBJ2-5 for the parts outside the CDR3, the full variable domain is EAGVTQFPSHSVIEKGQTVTLRCDPISGHDNLYWYRRVMGKEIKFLLHFVKESKQDESGMPNNRFLAERTGGTYSTLKVQPAELEDSGVYFCASSSPGGLAAFGPGTRLLVL.

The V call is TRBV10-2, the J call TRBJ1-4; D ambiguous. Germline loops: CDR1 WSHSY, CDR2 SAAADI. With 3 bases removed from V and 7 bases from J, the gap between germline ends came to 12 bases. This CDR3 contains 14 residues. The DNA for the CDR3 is TGCGCCAGCAGTGAAAGAGGGCTGGGTGAAAAACTGTTTTTT. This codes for CASSERGLGEKLFF.

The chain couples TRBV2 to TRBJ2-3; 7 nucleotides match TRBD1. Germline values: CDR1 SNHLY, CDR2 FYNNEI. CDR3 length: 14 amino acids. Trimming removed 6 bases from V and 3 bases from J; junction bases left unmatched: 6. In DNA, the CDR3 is TGTGCCAGCAGGGTCGGGACAGAGACAGATACGCAGTATTTT. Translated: CASRVGTETDTQYF. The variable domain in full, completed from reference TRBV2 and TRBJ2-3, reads EPEVTQTPSHQVTQMGQEVILRCVPISNHLYFYWYRQILGQKVEFLVSFYNNEISEKSEIFDDQFSVERPDGSNFTLKIRSTKLEDSAMYFCASRVGTETDTQYFGPGTRLTVL.

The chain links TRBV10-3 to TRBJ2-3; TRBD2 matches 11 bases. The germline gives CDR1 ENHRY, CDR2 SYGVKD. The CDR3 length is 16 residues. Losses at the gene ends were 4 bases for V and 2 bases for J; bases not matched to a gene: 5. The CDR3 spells CAISVVAGGITDTQYF. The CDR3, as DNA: TGTGCCATCAGTGTGGTAGCGGGGGGGATCACAGATACGCAGTATTTT.